This TCR beta chain came from a study of blood T cell repertoires in COVID-19. Study context: Sites in the United States, Italy and Spain provided acute and convalescent COVID-19 samples.

Generated by immunoSEQ multiplex PCR, the TCRdb table keeps only in-frame clones and is missing some. The sample holds 70,000 to 95,000 clones, 85% to 90% seen once. The sample holds one count of this clone. The CDR3 runs 11 residues. V lost 3 bases, J lost 11 bases, and 13 bases lay in between. The germline V gene encodes CDR1 GTSNPN and CDR2 SVGIG (reference sequence). Sequencing was done on a sample of peripheral blood. The TCR originated in a woman between 65 and 79 years old with acute or convalescent COVID-19. This chain joins TRBV30 and TRBJ1-1; no definite D call. CDR3 sequence: CAWSLLGGAFF. DNA for the CDR3: TGTGCCTGGAGCCTCCTTGGAGGCGCTTTCTTT.